This T cell receptor (beta chain) was found in a study of CD8 T cells in ankylosing spondylitis. Study-wide results and caveats: Disease-linked clones reportedly showed significant enrichment in matched ankylosing spondylitis synovial fluid. A TCR beta motif made of about 8 highly homologous variants seemed typical of ankylosing spondylitis blood. Some motif variants had been reported before (in reactive arthritis synovial fluid and blood).

This clonotype showed up many times. Its cognate antigen is unknown. Quantitative 5'-RACE with molecular barcodes generated TCR beta libraries. A single record per CDR3 protein comes from TCRdb applying MiXCR to the 5' RACE reads. The table lists 500,000 or so distinct CDR3 sequences, about 5% of them singletons, with approximately 3.5% in the top ten. Per the germline V gene, CDR1 is MNHEY and CDR2 is SVGEGT. The CDR3 has 16 amino acids. V was pared by 0 bases and J by 5 bases, with 7 bases of the junction left unmatched. The sample was blood, either unsorted or a sorted T cell fraction (not recorded which). This chain uses TRBV6-2 or TRBV6-3 with TRBJ1-1; the match to TRBD1 covers 9 bases. This clonotype was sampled from a male donor with ankylosing spondylitis. The CDR3 loop is CASSYSGTGRRTEAFF. The CDR3 DNA sequence: TGTGCCAGCAGTTACTCCGGGACAGGGCGAAGGACTGAAGCTTTCTTT.